The source of this TCR beta chain is a study of PD-1 blockade in classical Hodgkin lymphoma. Relapse after autologous stem cell transplantation occurred in every patient, and brentuximab vedotin exposure varied. The data were produced by immunoSEQ multiplex PCR, yet TCRdb's version contains in-frame clones alone and is incomplete. The profile shows 13,000 to 15,000 clones, roughly two thirds of them singletons. Concerning this clone: The antigen is undetermined.

Whole-study results and caveats: Relapsed/refractory patients reportedly had the lowest baseline TCR diversity, below newly diagnosed patients, who were below healthy donors.

Trimming shortened V by 2 bases and J by 4 bases, and 0 bases separated the two germline ends. Germline-derived CDR1 and CDR2 are LGHNT and FRNRAP. CDR3 length equals 11 residues. Sample: peripheral blood mononuclear cells (PBMCs), taken at baseline. The chain is built from TRBV12-5 and TRBJ2-1; D uncertain. The source of this sequence is a human donor with classical Hodgkin lymphoma. The CDR3, as DNA: TGTGCTAGTGGTTTGTACAATGAGCAGTTCTTC. It specifies CASGLYNEQFF.